These 2 T cell receptor beta chains came from one sample sequenced in a study of blood T cell repertoires in COVID-19. Produced via immunoSEQ multiplex PCR; TCRdb's table is partial and in-frame only. Among around 290,000 clones listed, approximately 86% were seen once. The sample comprised PBMCs or T cells enriched from blood (not recorded which). All receptors derive from a woman in her thirties who had recovered from COVID-19.

This clone was seen a handful of times. V and J are TRBV24-1 and TRBJ1-5; 7 positions agree with TRBD1. Trimming cost V 10 bases and J 4 bases; bases outside gene matches: 18. The CDR3 extends over 17 amino acids. From germline, CDR1 is KGHDR and CDR2 SFDVKD. The CDR3: CATADVKGGGINQPQHF. For the CDR3, the DNA is TGTGCCACAGCCGACGTTAAAGGAGGGGGCATTAATCAGCCCCAGCATTTT.

The gene calls are TRBV2 and TRBJ2-1; TRBD1 matches 10 bases. The ends lost 8 bases at V and 4 bases at J; junction bases unmatched: 5. The germline V gene encodes CDR1 SNHLY and CDR2 FYNNEI. The CDR3 contains 14 residues. CDR3 nucleotides: TGTGCCAGCTCCGACAGGGGGCAGTACAATGAGCAGTTCTTC. Protein product: CASSDRGQYNEQFF.